The clone carrying this T cell receptor (beta chain) was picked up many times. The germline gives CDR1 SGHTA, CDR2 FQGNSA. This CDR3 has 15 residues. V was trimmed by 2 bases and J by 8 bases, leaving 13 bases between them. This entry comes from a study of T cells in Graves' hyperthyroidism and ophthalmopathy. The CDR3 regions of TCR beta were amplified from RNA transcripts. HTBI primers were the set used in a first-round RT-PCR of the TCR CDR3. TCRdb used MiXCR to reprocess the multiplex PCR reads, holding one entry per CDR3 protein. The data show a few hundred thousand distinct CDR3 sequences, with under 60% seen just once and about 7.9% held by the top ten.

The sequenced sample consisted of peripheral blood or thyroid tissue (not recorded which). This chain connects TRBV7-2 to TRBJ1-6, with D hard to call. The sequence was collected from a woman under 30 with Graves' hyperthyroidism. The CDR3 here is CASSLPIPSDSPLHF. The CDR3 DNA follows: TGTGCCAGCAGCTTACCGATCCCCTCGGATTCACCCCTCCACTTT.